This T cell receptor (beta chain) is drawn from a study of cytomegalovirus exposure and HLA in healthy donors. The primer mix had 60 Vbeta and 13 Jbeta primers. Only in-frame clones appear in the TCRdb table, and some are missing; sequencing was by immunoSEQ multiplex PCR. The table lists fewer than 120,000 clones, less than 85% of them singletons. J gave up 5 bases and V 2 bases, and 6 bases lay outside the gene matches. Looked up from germline, CDR1 is KGHSH and CDR2 is LQKENI. The CDR3 runs 15 residues. The study, taken as a whole, reports: While the bulk of TCR sequences proved rare, some public TCRs turned up in many donors.

Points on this clone: The antigen is not known.

Sequenced input: PBMCs. This TCR derives from a man aged 30 to 39 in good health and CMV-seropositive. The chain joins TRBV18 to TRBJ1-3; 7 nucleotides agree with TRBD1. CDR3 nucleotide sequence: TGTGCCAGCTCACCAAGGGACAGACGACGAAACACCATATATTTT. Its protein product is CASSPRDRRRNTIYF. Together with reference TRBV18 and TRBJ1-3, the CDR3 gives the full variable domain: NAGVMQNPRHLVRRRGQEARLRCSPMKGHSHVYWYRQLPEEGLKFMVYLQKENIIDESGMPKERFSAEFPKEGPSILRIQQVVRGDSAAYFCASSPRDRRRNTIYFGEGSWLTVV.